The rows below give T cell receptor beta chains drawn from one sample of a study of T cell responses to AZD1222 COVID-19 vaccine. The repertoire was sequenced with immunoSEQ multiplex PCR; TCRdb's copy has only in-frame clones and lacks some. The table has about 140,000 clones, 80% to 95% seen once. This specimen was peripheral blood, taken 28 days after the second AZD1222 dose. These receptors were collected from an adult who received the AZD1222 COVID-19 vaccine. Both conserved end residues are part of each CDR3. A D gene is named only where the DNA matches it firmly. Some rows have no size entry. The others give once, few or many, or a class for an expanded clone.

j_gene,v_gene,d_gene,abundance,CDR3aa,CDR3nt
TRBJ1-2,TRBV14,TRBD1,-,CASSQVRGGYTF,TGTGCCAGCAGCCAAGTCAGGGGGGGCTACACCTTC
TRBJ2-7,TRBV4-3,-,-,CASSQDLYGEGPYEQYF,TGCGCCAGCAGCCAAGATCTCTACGGGGAAGGGCCCTACGAGCAGTACTTC
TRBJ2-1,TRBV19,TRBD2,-,CASSTGGLEQFF,TGTGCCAGTAGTACGGGGGGACTAGAGCAGTTCTTC
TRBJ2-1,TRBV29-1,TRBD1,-,CSTWDRYNEQFF,TGCAGCACCTGGGACAGGTACAATGAGCAGTTCTTC
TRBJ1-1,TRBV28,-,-,CATHNRNTEAFF,TGTGCCACGCATAACAGAAACACTGAAGCTTTCTTT
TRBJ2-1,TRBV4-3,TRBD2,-,CASSQEELAGDPSNEQFF,TGCGCCAGCAGCCAAGAGGAACTAGCGGGAGACCCCTCTAATGAGCAGTTCTTC
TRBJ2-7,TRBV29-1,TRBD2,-,CSVERLAGRYEQYF,TGCAGCGTGGAAAGACTAGCGGGACGTTACGAGCAGTACTTC
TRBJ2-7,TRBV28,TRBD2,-,CASKVRGRDEQYF,TGTGCCAGCAAGGTCCGGGGGAGGGACGAGCAGTACTTC
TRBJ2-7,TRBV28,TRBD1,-,CASSFLGQGAREQYF,TGTGCCAGCAGTTTTTTAGGACAGGGGGCACGGGAGCAGTACTTC
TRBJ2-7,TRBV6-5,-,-,CASSYSPNYEQYF,TGTGCCAGCAGTTACAGCCCGAACTACGAGCAGTACTTC
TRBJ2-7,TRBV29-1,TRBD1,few,CSVLGQGASNYEQYF,TGCAGCGTCCTGGGACAGGGGGCTTCAAACTACGAGCAGTACTTC
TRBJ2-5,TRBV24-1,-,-,CATSVTGSQETQYF,TGTGCCACCAGTGTAACCGGGTCTCAAGAGACCCAGTACTTC
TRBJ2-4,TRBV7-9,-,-,CASSLDPSTKNIQYF,TGTGCCAGCAGCTTAGATCCTAGCACCAAAAACATTCAGTACTTC
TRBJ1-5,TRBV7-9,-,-,CASSLWGRENQPQHF,TGTGCCAGCAGCTTATGGGGCAGGGAGAATCAGCCCCAGCATTTT
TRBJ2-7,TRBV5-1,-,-,CASQPGSSYEQYF,TGCGCCAGTCAACCGGGGAGCTCCTACGAGCAGTACTTC
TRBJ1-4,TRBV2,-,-,CASSEWGEKLFF,TGTGCCAGCAGTGAATGGGGGGAAAAACTGTTTTTT
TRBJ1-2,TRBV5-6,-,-,CASSLSGVDYGYTF,TGTGCCAGCAGCTTGAGCGGAGTGGACTATGGCTACACCTTC
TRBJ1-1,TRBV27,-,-,CASSFRSLNTEAFF,TGTGCCAGCAGTTTTAGGTCTCTGAACACTGAAGCTTTCTTT
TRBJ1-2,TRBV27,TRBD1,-,CASRRTGDLHGYTF,TGTGCCAGCAGGCGGACAGGGGACCTGCATGGCTACACCTTC
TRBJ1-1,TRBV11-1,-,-,CASSTQGGYTEAFF,TGTGCCAGCAGCACGCAGGGAGGGTACACTGAAGCTTTCTTT
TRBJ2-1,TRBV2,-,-,CASSREASTYNEQFF,TGTGCCAGCAGCCGAGAGGCTAGCACGTACAATGAGCAGTTCTTC
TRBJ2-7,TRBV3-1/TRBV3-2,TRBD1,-,CASSQARTGQYF,TGTGCCAGCAGCCAGGCCCGGACAGGGCAGTACTTC
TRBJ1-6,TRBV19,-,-,CASTESAHNSPLHF,TGTGCCAGTACTGAGTCGGCCCATAATTCACCCCTCCACTTT
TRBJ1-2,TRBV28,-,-,CASSSQTDNYGYTF,TGTGCCAGCAGTTCTCAGACGGACAACTATGGCTACACCTTC
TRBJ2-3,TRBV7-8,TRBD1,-,CASSVEGQSTDTQYF,TGTGCCAGCAGCGTCGAGGGACAGAGCACAGATACGCAGTATTTT
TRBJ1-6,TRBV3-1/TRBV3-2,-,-,CASSQGGGPSPLHF,TGTGCCAGCAGCCAAGGGGGAGGGCCCTCACCCCTCCACTTT
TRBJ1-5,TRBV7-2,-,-,CASSPTPDSNQPQHF,TGTGCCAGCAGCCCAACACCGGATAGCAATCAGCCCCAGCATTTT
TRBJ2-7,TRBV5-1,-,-,CASSFGGVGEQYF,TGCGCCAGCAGCTTTGGGGGTGTAGGCGAGCAGTACTTC
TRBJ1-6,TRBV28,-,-,CASNYNNSPLHF,TGTGCCAGCAATTATAATAATTCACCCCTCCACTTT
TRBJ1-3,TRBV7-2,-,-,CASSLVTGSGNTIYF,TGTGCCAGCAGCTTAGTTACGGGCTCTGGAAACACCATATATTTT
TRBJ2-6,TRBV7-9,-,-,CASSLLRGVSSGANVLTF,TGTGCCAGCAGCCTCCTGCGGGGCGTTAGCTCTGGGGCCAACGTCCTGACTTTC
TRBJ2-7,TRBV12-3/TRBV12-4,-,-,CASTPPDSYEQYF,TGTGCCAGCACCCCTCCGGACTCCTACGAGCAGTACTTC
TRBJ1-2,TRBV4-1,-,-,CASSLVGGKGYTF,TGCGCCAGCAGCCTAGTGGGGGGAAAGGGCTACACCTTC
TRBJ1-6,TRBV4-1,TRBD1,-,CASSQVILGQGNSPLHF,TGCGCCAGCAGCCAAGTAATACTCGGACAGGGGAATTCACCCCTCCACTTT
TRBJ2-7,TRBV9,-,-,CASSVARDSYEQYF,TGTGCCAGCAGCGTAGCTAGGGACTCCTACGAGCAGTACTTC
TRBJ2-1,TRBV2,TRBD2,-,CASSRLAGVQSSYNEQFF,TGTGCCAGCAGTCGACTAGCGGGAGTTCAGAGCTCCTACAATGAGCAGTTCTTC
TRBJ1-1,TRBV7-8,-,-,CASSPGEGTEAFF,TGTGCCAGCAGCCCCGGCGAAGGGACTGAAGCTTTCTTT
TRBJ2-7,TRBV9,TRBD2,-,CASSPPGLRGLQEQYF,TGTGCCAGCAGCCCCCCGGGACTCCGGGGACTACAGGAGCAGTACTTC
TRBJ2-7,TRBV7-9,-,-,CASSPGASYEQYF,TGTGCCAGCAGCCCCGGAGCGTCCTACGAGCAGTACTTC
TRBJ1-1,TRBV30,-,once,CAWSPPRDTNTEAFF,TGTGCCTGGAGTCCCCCCCGGGACACTAACACTGAAGCTTTCTTT
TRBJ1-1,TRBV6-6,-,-,CASSVTGNTEAFF,TGTGCCAGCAGTGTGACAGGAAACACTGAAGCTTTCTTT
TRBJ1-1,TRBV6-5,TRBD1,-,CASSREDRVTEAFF,TGTGCCAGCAGTCGAGAAGACAGGGTTACTGAAGCTTTCTTT
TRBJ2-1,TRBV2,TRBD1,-,CASSAEGAKFF,TGTGCCAGCAGTGCCGAGGGGGCAAAGTTCTTC
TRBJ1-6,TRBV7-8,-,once,CASSLAQGAEYNSPLHF,TGTGCCAGCAGCTTAGCGCAAGGGGCCGAATATAATTCACCCCTCCACTTT
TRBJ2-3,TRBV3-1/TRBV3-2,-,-,CASSLSRSSRTDTQYF,TGTGCCAGCAGCCTAAGTAGGTCTAGCAGAACAGATACGCAGTATTTT
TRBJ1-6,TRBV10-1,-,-,CARKGRPHSPLHF,TGCGCCAGAAAGGGACGGCCTCATTCACCCCTCCACTTT
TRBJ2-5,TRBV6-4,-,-,CASRRRDQETQYF,TGTGCCAGCAGAAGACGGGACCAAGAGACCCAGTACTTC
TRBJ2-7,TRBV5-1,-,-,CASSLPSVGSPYEQYF,TGCGCCAGCAGCTTGCCGTCCGTCGGGAGCCCCTACGAGCAGTACTTC
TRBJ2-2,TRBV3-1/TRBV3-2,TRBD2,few,CASSSISGRATGELFF,TGTGCCAGCAGCTCAATTAGCGGGAGGGCCACCGGGGAGCTGTTTTTT
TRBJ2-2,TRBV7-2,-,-,CASRMTTQNTGELFF,TGTGCCAGCAGAATGACTACCCAAAACACCGGGGAGCTGTTTTTT
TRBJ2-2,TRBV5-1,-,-,CASSLDLTKTGELFF,TGCGCCAGCAGCTTGGACTTAACAAAAACCGGGGAGCTGTTTTTT
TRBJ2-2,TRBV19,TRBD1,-,CASRQGAANTGELFF,TGTGCCAGTCGGCAGGGGGCGGCTAACACCGGGGAGCTGTTTTTT
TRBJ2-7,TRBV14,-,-,CASSQGFGRIFYEQYF,TGTGCCAGCAGCCAAGGCTTCGGCAGGATCTTCTACGAGCAGTACTTC